Listed below are T cell receptor beta chains from one sample, sequenced in a study of response to subunit inactivated influenza vaccine. TCRdb independently ran MiXCR on the RT-PCR reads; one entry per CDR3 protein. Among more than 700,000 distinct CDR3 sequences listed, approximately 21% were seen once. Material: PBMCs from blood, obtained 4 to 6 days after vaccination. These receptors originate from a man aged 50 to 59 who received an inactivated influenza vaccine. Both conserved end residues are part of each CDR3.

v_gene: TRBV12-5
j_gene: TRBJ2-1
CDR3aa: CASGSGQGAYNEQFF

v_gene: TRBV12-3/TRBV12-4
j_gene: TRBJ1-5
CDR3aa: CASSRDRFDNQPQHF

v_gene: TRBV21-1
j_gene: TRBJ2-7
CDR3aa: CASTLKRGPYEQYF

v_gene: TRBV20-1
j_gene: TRBJ2-1
CDR3aa: CSARGGRDGQIYNEQFF

v_gene: TRBV11-2
j_gene: TRBJ1-4
CDR3aa: CASSSRGHATNEKLFF

v_gene: TRBV28
j_gene: TRBJ2-7
CDR3aa: CAIRGFSVNEQYF

v_gene: TRBV4-1
j_gene: TRBJ1-5
CDR3aa: CASTVDPGGQPQHF

v_gene: TRBV29-1
j_gene: TRBJ1-2
CDR3aa: CSVESINYGYTF

v_gene: TRBV24-1
j_gene: TRBJ2-3
CDR3aa: CATSDPGQARVSQYF

v_gene: TRBV3-1
j_gene: TRBJ1-4
CDR3aa: CASSQEGLGGEKLFF

v_gene: TRBV6-1
j_gene: TRBJ2-7
CDR3aa: CASSPRTRSSEQYF

v_gene: TRBV18
j_gene: TRBJ2-7
CDR3aa: CASSPRSSGTGANEQYF

v_gene: TRBV10-3
j_gene: TRBJ1-5
CDR3aa: CAISGGGGNQPQHF

v_gene: TRBV28
j_gene: TRBJ1-2
CDR3aa: CASIKGVGGSYGYTF

v_gene: TRBV28
j_gene: TRBJ2-1
CDR3aa: CASIPLGGAYNEQFF

v_gene: TRBV20-1
j_gene: TRBJ2-7
CDR3aa: CSARRGTSLNEQYF

v_gene: TRBV15
j_gene: TRBJ1-1
CDR3aa: CATSRTGAWGTEAFF

v_gene: TRBV20-1
j_gene: TRBJ2-3
CDR3aa: CSARVKGQGRTDTQYF

v_gene: TRBV6-1
j_gene: TRBJ1-5
CDR3aa: CASGRGYSNQPQHF

v_gene: TRBV27
j_gene: TRBJ2-2
CDR3aa: CASSTTGGGGPGELFF

v_gene: TRBV6-5
j_gene: TRBJ2-1
CDR3aa: CASSYSDRTGVIF

v_gene: TRBV30
j_gene: TRBJ2-4
CDR3aa: CAWSVDRTALAKNIQYF

v_gene: TRBV20-1
j_gene: TRBJ1-1
CDR3aa: CSAVRGKTEAFF

v_gene: TRBV5-5
j_gene: TRBJ1-2
CDR3aa: CASSAGTGDRPGSGYTF

v_gene: TRBV4-3
j_gene: TRBJ2-1
CDR3aa: CASSPRTGKAYNEQFF

v_gene: TRBV6-1
j_gene: TRBJ1-6
CDR3aa: CASTAQGENSPLHF

v_gene: TRBV6-1
j_gene: TRBJ2-2
CDR3aa: CASNKKRGPRTGELFF

v_gene: TRBV24-1
j_gene: TRBJ1-1
CDR3aa: CATSEGVSTEAFF

v_gene: TRBV6-1
j_gene: TRBJ2-5
CDR3aa: CASSDLGGKYQETQYF

v_gene: TRBV6-5
j_gene: TRBJ2-1
CDR3aa: CASSYGGSGSEGNEQFF

v_gene: TRBV12-3/TRBV12-4
j_gene: TRBJ1-4
CDR3aa: CASTLGMSNEKLFF

v_gene: TRBV4-1
j_gene: TRBJ2-4
CDR3aa: CASSPGHGLAKNIQYF

v_gene: TRBV4-2
j_gene: TRBJ2-1
CDR3aa: CASSQELASGYNEQFF

v_gene: TRBV12-3/TRBV12-4
j_gene: TRBJ2-3
CDR3aa: CASSLDSGGADTQYF

v_gene: TRBV5-1
j_gene: TRBJ2-5
CDR3aa: CASSDHFTQYF

v_gene: TRBV6-2/TRBV6-3
j_gene: TRBJ2-7
CDR3aa: CASSYPNRDYKQYF

v_gene: TRBV20-1
j_gene: TRBJ2-1
CDR3aa: CSAHGLAGSSEQFF

v_gene: TRBV4-1
j_gene: TRBJ1-1
CDR3aa: CASSQGGSLNTEAFF

v_gene: TRBV3-1
j_gene: TRBJ2-5
CDR3aa: CASSQEKGTGQETQYF

v_gene: TRBV20-1
j_gene: TRBJ2-1
CDR3aa: CSARSGGPLGEQFF